These T cell receptor beta chains were read from a single sample in a study of T cells in Graves' hyperthyroidism and ophthalmopathy. TCRdb processed the multiplex PCR reads anew with MiXCR; each CDR3 protein has one entry. The sample lists 250,000 to 300,000 distinct CDR3 sequences; 13% were seen once. Material: blood. The source is a woman in her twenties or thirties with Graves' hyperthyroidism that later progressed to Graves' ophthalmopathy. Each CDR3 is given with its conserved first and last residue. D genes are given only for firm matches. Expanded clones get a size class; other rows say once, few or many, or leave the size out.

j_call | clone_size | v_call | d_call | cdr3_nt | cdr3_aa
TRBJ2-7 | few | TRBV7-3 | - | TGTGCCAGCAGCCCCGGAGACCGGAACGAGCAGTACTTC | CASSPGDRNEQYF
TRBJ1-6 | many | TRBV9 | - | TGTGCCAGCAGCGTATCCTCACGGCACGGGGGCAATTCACCCCTCCACTTT | CASSVSSRHGGNSPLHF
TRBJ2-2 | - | TRBV19 | TRBD2 | TGTGCCAGTAGCCGAGGGCAAGCCCCCTTAGAGCGGGAAGGGGAGCTGTTTTTT | CASSRGQAPLEREGELFF
TRBJ2-7 | many | TRBV6-2/TRBV6-3 | TRBD2 | TGTGCCAGCAGTTACTCTCGCGGGAGTTTCCTCTACGAGCAGTACTTC | CASSYSRGSFLYEQYF
TRBJ2-5 | - | TRBV5-4 | - | TGTGCCAGCAACCTCCGTGGGGGGCCGTCGGAGACCCAGTACTTC | CASNLRGGPSETQYF
TRBJ2-6 | many | TRBV28 | TRBD1 | TGTGCCAGCAGTTTAGGGACAGCCTCTGGGGCCAACGTCCTGACTTTC | CASSLGTASGANVLTF
TRBJ2-7 | many | TRBV25-1 | TRBD2 | TGTGCCAGCAGTGAATTGGGGACTAGCGGCTACGAGCAGTACTTC | CASSELGTSGYEQYF
TRBJ2-7 | - | TRBV27 | - | TGTGCCAGCAGTTTAAGGGCACTAGACGGCCCCTACGAGCAGTACTTC | CASSLRALDGPYEQYF
TRBJ2-5 | few | TRBV7-9 | TRBD1 | TGTGCCAGCAGTGGGGGACAGGTGGGACAAGAGACCCAGTACTTC | CASSGGQVGQETQYF
TRBJ2-7 | many | TRBV6-2/TRBV6-3 | - | TGTGCCAGCAGCCCCGGTAGGGCCTACGAGCAGTACTTC | CASSPGRAYEQYF